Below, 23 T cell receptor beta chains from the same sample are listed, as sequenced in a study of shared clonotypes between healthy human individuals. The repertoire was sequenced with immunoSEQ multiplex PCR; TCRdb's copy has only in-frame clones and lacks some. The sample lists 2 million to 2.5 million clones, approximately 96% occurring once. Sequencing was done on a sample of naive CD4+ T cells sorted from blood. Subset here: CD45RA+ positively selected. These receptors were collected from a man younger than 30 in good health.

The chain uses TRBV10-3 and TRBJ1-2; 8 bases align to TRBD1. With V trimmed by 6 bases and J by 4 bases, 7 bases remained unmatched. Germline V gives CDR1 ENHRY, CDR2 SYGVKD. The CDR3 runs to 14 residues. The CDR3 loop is CAIRGTGTGYGYTF. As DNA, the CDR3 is TGTGCCATCAGGGGGACAGGCACCGGCTATGGCTACACCTTC.

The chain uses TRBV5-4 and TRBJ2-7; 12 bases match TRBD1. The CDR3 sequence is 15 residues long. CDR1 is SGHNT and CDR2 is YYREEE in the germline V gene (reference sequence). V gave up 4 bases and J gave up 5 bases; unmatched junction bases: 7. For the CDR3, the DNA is TGTGCCAGCAGCCCGGGACAGGGGGCACCCCACGAGCAGTACTTC. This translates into CASSPGQGAPHEQYF.

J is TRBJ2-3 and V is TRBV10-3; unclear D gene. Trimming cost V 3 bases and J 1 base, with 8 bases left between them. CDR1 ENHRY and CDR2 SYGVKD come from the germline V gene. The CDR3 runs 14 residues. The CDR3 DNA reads TGTGCCATCAGTGATGGGGTTGGCACAGATACGCAGTATTTT. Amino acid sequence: CAISDGVGTDTQYF.

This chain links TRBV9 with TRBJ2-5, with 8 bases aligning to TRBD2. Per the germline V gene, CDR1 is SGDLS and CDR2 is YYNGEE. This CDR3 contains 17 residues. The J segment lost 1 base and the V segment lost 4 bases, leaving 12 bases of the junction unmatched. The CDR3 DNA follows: TGTGCCAGCAGCTTACAGCTCCGGGGGGGCGGCCAAGAGACCCAGTACTTC. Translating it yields CASSLQLRGGGQETQYF.

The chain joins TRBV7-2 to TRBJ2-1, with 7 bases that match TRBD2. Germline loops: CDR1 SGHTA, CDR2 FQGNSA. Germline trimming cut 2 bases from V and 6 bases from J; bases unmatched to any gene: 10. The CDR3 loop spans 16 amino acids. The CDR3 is CASSLPSGIGSNEQFF. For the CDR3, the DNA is TGTGCCAGCAGCTTACCGAGCGGGATAGGGTCCAATGAGCAGTTCTTC. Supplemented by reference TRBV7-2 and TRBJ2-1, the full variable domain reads GAGVSQSPSNKVTEKGKDVELRCDPISGHTALYWYRQSLGQGLEFLIYFQGNSAPDKSGLPSDRFSAERTGGSVSTLTIQRTQQEDSAVYLCASSLPSGIGSNEQFFGPGTRLTVL.

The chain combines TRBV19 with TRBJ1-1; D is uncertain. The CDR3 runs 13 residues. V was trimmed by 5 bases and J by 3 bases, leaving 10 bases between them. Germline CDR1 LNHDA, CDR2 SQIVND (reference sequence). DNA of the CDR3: TGTGCCAGTAGTGCTAGCCGATACACTGAAGCTTTCTTT. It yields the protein CASSASRYTEAFF. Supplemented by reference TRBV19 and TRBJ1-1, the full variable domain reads DGGITQSPKYLFRKEGQNVTLSCEQNLNHDAMYWYRQDPGQGLRLIYYSQIVNDFQKGDIAEGYSVSREKKESFPLTVTSAQKNPTAFYLCASSASRYTEAFFGQGTRLTVV.

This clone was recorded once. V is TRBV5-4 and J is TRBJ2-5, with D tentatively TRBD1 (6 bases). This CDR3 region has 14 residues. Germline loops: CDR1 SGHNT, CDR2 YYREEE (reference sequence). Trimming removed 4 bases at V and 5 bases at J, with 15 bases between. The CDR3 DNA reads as TGTGCCAGCAGCCTGCTGGACAGCACGGAGACCCAGTACTTC. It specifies CASSLLDSTETQYF.

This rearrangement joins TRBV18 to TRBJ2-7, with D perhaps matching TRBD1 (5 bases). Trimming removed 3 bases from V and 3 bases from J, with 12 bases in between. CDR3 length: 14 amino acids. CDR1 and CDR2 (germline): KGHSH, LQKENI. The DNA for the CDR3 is TGTGCCAGCTCACCCCTTATGACAGACTACGAGCAGTACTTC. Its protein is CASSPLMTDYEQYF.

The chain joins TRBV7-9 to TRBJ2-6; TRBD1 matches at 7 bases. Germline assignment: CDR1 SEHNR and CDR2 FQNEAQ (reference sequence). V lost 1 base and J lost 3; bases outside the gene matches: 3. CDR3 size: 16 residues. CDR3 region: CASSLGQGRGANVLTF. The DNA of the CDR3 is TGTGCCAGCAGCTTAGGACAGGGTCGTGGGGCCAACGTCCTGACTTTC.

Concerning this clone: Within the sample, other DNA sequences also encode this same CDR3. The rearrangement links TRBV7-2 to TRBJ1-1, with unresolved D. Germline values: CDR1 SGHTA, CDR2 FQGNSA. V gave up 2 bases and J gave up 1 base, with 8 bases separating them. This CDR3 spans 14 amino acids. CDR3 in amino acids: CASSLRTANTEAFF. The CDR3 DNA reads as TGTGCCAGCAGCTTAAGGACGGCGAACACTGAAGCTTTCTTT.

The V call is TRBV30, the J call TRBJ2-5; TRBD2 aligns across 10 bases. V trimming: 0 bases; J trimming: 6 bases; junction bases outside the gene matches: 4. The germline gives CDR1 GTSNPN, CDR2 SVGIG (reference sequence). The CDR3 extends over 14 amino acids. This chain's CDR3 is CAWSVSGGPQTQYF. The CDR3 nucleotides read TGTGCCTGGAGTGTTAGCGGGGGGCCACAGACCCAGTACTTC.

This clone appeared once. The DNA for the CDR3 is TGTGCCAGCAGCCGGGCCGGGGTTACCTACGAGCAGTACTTC. This sequence encodes CASSRAGVTYEQYF. J is TRBJ2-7 and V is TRBV11-2; D may be TRBD2 (5 bases). Trimming pared 5 bases from V and 2 bases from J, leaving 13 bases between. The CDR3 sequence is 14 residues long. Germline V gene sequence: CDR1 SGHAT, CDR2 FQNNGV.

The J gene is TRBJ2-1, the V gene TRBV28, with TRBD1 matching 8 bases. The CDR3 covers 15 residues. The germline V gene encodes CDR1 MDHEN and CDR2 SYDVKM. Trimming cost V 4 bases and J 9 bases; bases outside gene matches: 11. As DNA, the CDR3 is TGTGCCAGCAGTTCAAACGGGGAGCAGGGGGCTGAGCAGTTCTTC. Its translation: CASSSNGEQGAEQFF.

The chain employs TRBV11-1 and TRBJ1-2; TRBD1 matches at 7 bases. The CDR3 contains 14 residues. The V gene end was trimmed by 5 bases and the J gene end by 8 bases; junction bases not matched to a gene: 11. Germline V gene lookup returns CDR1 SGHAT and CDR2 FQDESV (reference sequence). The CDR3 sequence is CASSPGTAWGGYTF. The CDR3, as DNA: TGTGCCAGCAGCCCGGGGACAGCATGGGGAGGCTACACCTTC.

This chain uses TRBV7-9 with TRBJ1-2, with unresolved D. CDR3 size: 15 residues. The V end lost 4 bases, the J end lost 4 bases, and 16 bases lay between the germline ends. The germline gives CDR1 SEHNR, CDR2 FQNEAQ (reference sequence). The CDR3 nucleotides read TGTGCCAGCAGCTACCGGGTCCCGGAGGGCTATGGCTACACCTTC. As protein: CASSYRVPEGYGYTF.

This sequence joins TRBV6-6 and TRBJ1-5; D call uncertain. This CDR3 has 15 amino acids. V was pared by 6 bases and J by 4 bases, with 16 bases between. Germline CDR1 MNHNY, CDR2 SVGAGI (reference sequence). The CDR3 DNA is TGTGCCAGCAGGCAAAGGGAGCACTCGAATCAGCCCCAGCATTTT. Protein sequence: CASRQREHSNQPQHF.

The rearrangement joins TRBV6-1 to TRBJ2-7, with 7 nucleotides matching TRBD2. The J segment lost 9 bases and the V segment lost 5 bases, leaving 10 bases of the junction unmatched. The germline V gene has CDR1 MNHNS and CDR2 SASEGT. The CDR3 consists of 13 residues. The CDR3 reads CASSFFGGSTQYF. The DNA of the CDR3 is TGTGCCAGCAGTTTCTTCGGCGGGAGCACGCAGTACTTC.

CDR3 sequence: CASSLGRDRVSYEQYF. CDR3 nucleotide sequence: TGTGCCAGCAGCTTAGGCCGGGACAGGGTGTCCTACGAGCAGTACTTC. This chain uses TRBV13 with TRBJ2-7; TRBD1 matches 9 bases. CDR3 length equals 16 residues. Germline lookup yields CDR1 PRHDT and CDR2 FYEKMQ (reference sequence). V lost 0 bases to trimming and J lost 1 base; unmatched junction nucleotides: 4.

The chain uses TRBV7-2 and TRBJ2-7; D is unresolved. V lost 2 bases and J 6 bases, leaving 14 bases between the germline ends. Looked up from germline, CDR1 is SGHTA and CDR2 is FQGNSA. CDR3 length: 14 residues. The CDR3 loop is CASSLLSPAPEQYF. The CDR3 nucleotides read TGTGCCAGCAGCTTACTCTCACCTGCCCCCGAGCAGTACTTC.

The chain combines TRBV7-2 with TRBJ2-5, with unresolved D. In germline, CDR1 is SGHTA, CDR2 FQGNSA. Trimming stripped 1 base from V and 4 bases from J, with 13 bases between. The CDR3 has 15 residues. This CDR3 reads CASSLESRSRETQYF. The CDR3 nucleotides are TGTGCCAGCAGCTTAGAAAGTCGGAGCAGAGAGACCCAGTACTTC.

The chain's CDR3 is CASSFGRGQSGNTIYF. Written as DNA, the CDR3 is TGTGCCAGCAGCTTTGGCAGGGGGCAATCTGGAAACACCATATATTTT. The rearrangement links TRBV5-4 to TRBJ1-3; TRBD1 agrees at 8 bases. Per the germline V gene, CDR1 is SGHNT and CDR2 is YYREEE (reference sequence). J gave up 1 base and V 2 bases, and 5 bases lay outside the gene matches. The CDR3 is 16 amino acids.

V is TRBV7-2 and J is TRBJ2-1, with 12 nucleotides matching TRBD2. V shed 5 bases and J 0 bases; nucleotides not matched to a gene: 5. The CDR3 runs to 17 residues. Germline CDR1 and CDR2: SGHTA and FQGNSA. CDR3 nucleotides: TGTGCCAGCAGCCCTGGACTAGCGGGGATCTCCTACAATGAGCAGTTCTTC. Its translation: CASSPGLAGISYNEQFF.

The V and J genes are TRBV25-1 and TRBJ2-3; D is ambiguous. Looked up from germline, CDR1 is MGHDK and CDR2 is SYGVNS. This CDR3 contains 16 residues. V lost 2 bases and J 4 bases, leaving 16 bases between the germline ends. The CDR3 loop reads CASSELAAGSPDTQYF. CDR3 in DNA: TGTGCCAGCAGTGAACTTGCGGCTGGGTCCCCAGATACGCAGTATTTT. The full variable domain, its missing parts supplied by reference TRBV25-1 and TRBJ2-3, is EADIYQTPRYLVIGTGKKITLECSQTMGHDKMYWYQQDPGMELHLIHYSYGVNSTEKGDLSSESTVSRIRTEHFPLTLESARPSHTSQYLCASSELAAGSPDTQYFGPGTRLTVL.